The rows below give T cell receptor beta chains drawn from one sample of a study of neurological immune-mediated disorders. TCRdb fed the 5' RACE reads into MiXCR, producing one record per CDR3 protein. This table has some 30,000 distinct CDR3 sequences, roughly 23% appearing once. Sequenced material: CD4+ T cells from blood. These receptors came from a man aged 50-60 years with HTLV-1-associated myelopathy (HAM/TSP). The CDR3 runs from the conserved cysteine through the conserved F or W. A D gene is named only where the DNA matches it firmly. A row's size may be missing; if present it is once, few, many or a size class.

V	J	size	D	CDR3	DNA
TRBV20-1	TRBJ1-2	many	.	CSASGSINYGYTF	TGCAGTGCTTCAGGGTCCATTAACTATGGCTACACCTTC
TRBV20-1	TRBJ2-2	many	TRBD2	CSARGGGLANTGELFF	TGCAGTGCTAGAGGAGGGGGACTAGCGAATACCGGGGAGCTGTTTTTT
TRBV12-3/TRBV12-4	TRBJ1-4	many	.	CASSRVVMNEKLFF	TGTGCCAGCAGTCGGGTAGTGATGAATGAAAAACTGTTTTTT
TRBV11-2	TRBJ2-1	.	.	CASSLSLNNEQFF	TGTGCCAGCAGCCTATCCCTGAATAATGAGCAGTTCTTC
TRBV20-1	TRBJ2-6	few	TRBD1	CSAWTGTSGANVLTF	TGCAGTGCGTGGACAGGTACCTCTGGGGCCAACGTCCTGACTTTC
TRBV19	TRBJ2-5	many	.	CASSIWGEETQYF	TGTGCCAGTAGTATTTGGGGGGAGGAGACCCAGTACTTC
TRBV20-1	TRBJ2-7	many	TRBD2	CSASGLAGGTYEQYF	TGCAGTGCTTCGGGACTAGCGGGAGGTACTTACGAGCAGTACTTC
TRBV7-3	TRBJ1-1	many	TRBD1	CASSPGGAKTEAFF	TGTGCCAGCAGCCCAGGGGGGGCGAAAACTGAAGCTTTCTTT
TRBV7-2	TRBJ1-5	many	.	CASSLRGRQPQHF	TGTGCCAGCAGCTTACGAGGGCGGCAGCCCCAGCATTTT
TRBV10-3	TRBJ2-7	.	TRBD1	CAISGGQGVYEQYF	TGTGCCATCAGTGGTGGACAGGGAGTCTACGAGCAGTACTTC